Below are 20 T cell receptor beta chains sequenced from a single sample in a study of T cell changes during pregnancy in multiple sclerosis. Clones were sequenced by immunoSEQ multiplex PCR, and TCRdb holds only the in-frame ones, with some missing. The table lists fewer than 70,000 clones, about 92% of them singletons. Sequenced material: CD8+ T cells from peripheral blood mononuclear cells, taken in the third trimester of pregnancy. Receptors originate from a female donor in good health, enrolled as a control in a pregnancy study.

This chain links TRBV27 with TRBJ1-2; D may be TRBD1 (5 bases). The germline V and J ends were trimmed by 7 bases and 3 bases, with 12 bases remaining between them. Germline CDR1 is MNHEY and CDR2 is SMNVEV (reference sequence). This CDR3 spans 13 amino acids. CDR3 protein: CASKAGPYYGYTF. The CDR3 region has the DNA TGTGCCAGCAAGGCAGGGCCCTACTATGGCTACACCTTC.

The gene calls are TRBV30 and TRBJ1-2; D is possibly TRBD1 (5 bases). Trimming left V 2 bases short and J 3 bases short, with 13 bases between. Germline CDR1 and CDR2: GTSNPN and SVGIG (reference sequence). The CDR3 loop spans 14 amino acids. Written as DNA, the CDR3 is TGTGCCTGGAGTTCGAGGACGGGGGACTATGGCTACACCTTC. Residues: CAWSSRTGDYGYTF. Drawing the rest from reference TRBV30 and TRBJ1-2, the complete variable domain is SQTIHQWPATLVQPVGSPLSLECTVEGTSNPNLYWYRQAAGRGLQLLFYSVGIGQISSEVPQNLSASRPQDRQFILSSKKLLLSDSGFYLCAWSSRTGDYGYTFGSGTRLTVV.

The J gene is TRBJ2-7, the V gene TRBV11-2; 9 bases align to TRBD2. Germline V lookup: CDR1 SGHAT, CDR2 FQNNGV. The CDR3 spans 17 residues. V lost 4 bases and J lost 0; bases outside the gene matches: 10. This CDR3 is CASSWTLAGSNSYEQYF. The CDR3 DNA reads as TGTGCCAGCAGCTGGACACTAGCGGGCTCTAACTCCTACGAGCAGTACTTC.

There are a few counts of this clone. The rearrangement links TRBV19 to TRBJ2-2, with D maybe TRBD2 (5 bases). The CDR3 has 13 amino acids. Germline loops: CDR1 LNHDA, CDR2 SQIVND (reference sequence). The V and J ends lost 6 bases and 0 bases respectively, with 5 bases between them. The CDR3: CASRAANTGELFF. As DNA, the CDR3 is TGTGCCAGTAGAGCGGCGAACACCGGGGAGCTGTTTTTT.

The chain combines TRBV21-1 with TRBJ2-5; the table names TRBD1, a call not compared with the DNA. TRBV21-1 is a documented pseudogene. The CDR3 runs 16 residues. The CDR3 region is CASSKVPGVREETQYF. DNA for the CDR3: TGTGCCAGCAGCAAAGTTCCTGGCGTCAGGGAAGAGACCCAGTACTTC.

In regard to this clone: An end of the junction differs from the germline gene, which may be a read error. This rearrangement joins TRBV6-1 to TRBJ1-2; D gene uncertain. The CDR3 extends over 14 amino acids. Germline-derived CDR1 and CDR2 are MNHNS and SASEGT. The CDR3 nucleotides are TGTGCCAGCAGCGAAGGGTCTCGCAGCTATGGCTACACCTTC. It is translated as CASSEGSRSYGYTF.

The CDR3 region has the DNA TGTGCCAGCAGCTTCGGCAGGGATTCCGATAATTCACCCCTCCACTTT. This gives the protein CASSFGRDSDNSPLHF. The chain joins TRBV5-5 to TRBJ1-6; possibly TRBD1 for D (5 bases). V was cut by 2 bases and J by 5 bases, with 14 bases left in between. CDR1 SGHKS and CDR2 YYEKEE come from the germline V gene (reference sequence). This CDR3 comprises 16 residues.

The chain joins TRBV5-1 to TRBJ2-7; 9 bases agree with TRBD2. The CDR3 sequence is 16 residues long. Looked up from germline, CDR1 is SGHRS and CDR2 is YFSETQ. Trimming at V came to 0 bases and at J to 5 bases, leaving 9 bases not matched to a gene. DNA for the CDR3: TGCGCCAGCAGCTTGGTTGGGGCGGGGGGGTCCCACGAGCAGTACTTC. Residues: CASSLVGAGGSHEQYF.

This clone appeared once. This chain connects TRBV9 to TRBJ1-4; D is uncertain. The CDR3 consists of 14 residues. Germline V gene lookup returns CDR1 SGDLS and CDR2 YYNGEE. V gave up 4 bases and J gave up 8 bases, with 15 bases separating them. In DNA, the CDR3 is TGTGCCAGCAGCCCAGACCGGCGGAGGGAAAAACTGTTTTTT. Translated: CASSPDRRREKLFF.

V usage is TRBV19 and J usage is TRBJ2-7; 7 nucleotides align to TRBD1. The CDR3 is made up of 14 amino acids. The germline CDR1 and CDR2 sequences are LNHDA and SQIVND (reference sequence). The trim removed 5 bases at V and 2 bases at J, leaving 6 bases unmatched. The CDR3 loop is CASSERDSPYEQYF. The DNA for the CDR3 is TGTGCCAGTAGTGAAAGGGACAGCCCCTACGAGCAGTACTTC. The whole variable domain, remainder taken from reference TRBV19 and TRBJ2-7, is DGGITQSPKYLFRKEGQNVTLSCEQNLNHDAMYWYRQDPGQGLRLIYYSQIVNDFQKGDIAEGYSVSREKKESFPLTVTSAQKNPTAFYLCASSERDSPYEQYFGPGTRLTVT.

The V call is TRBV6-1, the J call TRBJ2-7, with 8 positions matching TRBD2. This CDR3 contains 14 residues. The junction had 7 bases not matched to a gene; V was cut back by 7 bases and J by 2 bases. From germline, CDR1 is MNHNS and CDR2 SASEGT. The CDR3 bases are TGTGCCAGCAATGCGGGAGGAGTTGCCTACGAGCAGTACTTC. This encodes CASNAGGVAYEQYF.

The genes are TRBV9 and TRBJ1-2; D might be TRBD1 (6 bases). Germline V CDR1 and CDR2: SGDLS, YYNGEE. The CDR3 runs to 17 residues. V was pared by 0 bases and J by 4 bases, with 19 bases between. The CDR3 DNA reads as TGTGCCAGCAGCGTAGCTAGGGAGACAGGCTTGTCCTATGGCTACACCTTC. Translating gives CASSVARETGLSYGYTF.

V gene TRBV5-6 combines with J gene TRBJ1-1; D not resolved. The CDR3 has 16 amino acids. CDR1 is SGHDT and CDR2 is YYEEEE in the germline V gene. V dropped 0 bases and J dropped 0 bases, with 12 bases sitting between them. The CDR3 loop is CASSLGSGIMNTEAFF. The CDR3 nucleotides are TGTGCCAGCAGCTTGGGGTCGGGAATCATGAACACTGAAGCTTTCTTT.

The chain links TRBV10-3 to TRBJ1-5; TRBD1 matches 8 bases. Per germline, CDR1 ENHRY and CDR2 SYGVKD. V shed 7 bases, J shed 3 bases, and the junction held 5 bases outside the gene matches. This CDR3 comprises 14 residues. CDR3 DNA sequence: TGTGCCATCAACACAGGGGGTCCCAATCAGCCCCAGCATTTT. Translation gives CAINTGGPNQPQHF.

The V and J genes are TRBV5-1 and TRBJ2-3; the D gene is possibly TRBD2 (6 bases). CDR1 and CDR2 (germline): SGHRS, YFSETQ. V was pared by 2 bases and J by 4 bases, with 17 bases between. This CDR3 contains 16 residues. CDR3 nucleotide sequence: TGCGCCAGCAGCTTCGGCCTAGCGTTGGGCCCAGATACGCAGTATTTT. This encodes CASSFGLALGPDTQYF.

The chain has TRBV4-3 and TRBJ1-1; 8 bases map to TRBD1. Germline V CDR1 and CDR2: LGHNA, YSLEER. J was trimmed by 5 bases and V by 3 bases; bases with no gene match: 5. The CDR3 is 14 amino acids. The CDR3 DNA sequence: TGCGCCAGCAGCCAGGACAGGGTGGGAACTGAAGCTTTCTTT. It yields the protein CASSQDRVGTEAFF.

This chain links TRBV14 with TRBJ1-4; TRBD1 is a possible D gene (6 bases). The CDR3 is made up of 19 amino acids. Germline V gives CDR1 SGHDN, CDR2 FVKESK. V lost 0 bases to trimming and J lost 4 bases, with 21 bases between them. CDR3 residues: CASSQDPGVPTFGNEKLFF. The CDR3, as DNA: TGTGCCAGCAGCCAAGACCCAGGGGTTCCCACCTTTGGTAATGAAAAACTGTTTTTT.

This clone was counted once. The J gene is TRBJ2-7, the V gene TRBV4-1; D may be TRBD1 (5 bases). CDR3 length: 12 residues. From germline, CDR1 is MGHRA and CDR2 YSYEKL. V lost 4 bases and J 3 bases, leaving 7 bases between the germline ends. CDR3 DNA: TGCGCCAGCAGCCCCCAGGGCTACGAGCAGTACTTC. Translated, it gives CASSPQGYEQYF.

This sequence joins TRBV30 and TRBJ1-1; 7 nucleotides agree with TRBD1. V was pared by 5 bases and J by 4 bases, with 10 bases of the junction left unmatched. The CDR3 totals 14 residues. Per the germline V gene, CDR1 is GTSNPN and CDR2 is SVGIG (reference sequence). Here the CDR3 reads CAWETGYGGTEAFF. Written as DNA, the CDR3 is TGTGCCTGGGAGACAGGGTATGGTGGCACTGAAGCTTTCTTT. Full variable domain (remainder filled in from reference TRBV30 and TRBJ1-1): SQTIHQWPATLVQPVGSPLSLECTVEGTSNPNLYWYRQAAGRGLQLLFYSVGIGQISSEVPQNLSASRPQDRQFILSSKKLLLSDSGFYLCAWETGYGGTEAFFGQGTRLTVV.

V gene TRBV6-1 combines with J gene TRBJ2-2; 8 bases agree with TRBD2. The J segment lost 2 bases and the V segment lost 1 base, leaving 6 bases of the junction unmatched. Germline CDR1 reads MNHNS; CDR2 reads SASEGT. CDR3 length equals 17 residues. The DNA of the CDR3 is TGTGCCAGCAGTGAAGAGGCTAGCGGGTATAACACCGGGGAGCTGTTTTTT. Residues: CASSEEASGYNTGELFF.